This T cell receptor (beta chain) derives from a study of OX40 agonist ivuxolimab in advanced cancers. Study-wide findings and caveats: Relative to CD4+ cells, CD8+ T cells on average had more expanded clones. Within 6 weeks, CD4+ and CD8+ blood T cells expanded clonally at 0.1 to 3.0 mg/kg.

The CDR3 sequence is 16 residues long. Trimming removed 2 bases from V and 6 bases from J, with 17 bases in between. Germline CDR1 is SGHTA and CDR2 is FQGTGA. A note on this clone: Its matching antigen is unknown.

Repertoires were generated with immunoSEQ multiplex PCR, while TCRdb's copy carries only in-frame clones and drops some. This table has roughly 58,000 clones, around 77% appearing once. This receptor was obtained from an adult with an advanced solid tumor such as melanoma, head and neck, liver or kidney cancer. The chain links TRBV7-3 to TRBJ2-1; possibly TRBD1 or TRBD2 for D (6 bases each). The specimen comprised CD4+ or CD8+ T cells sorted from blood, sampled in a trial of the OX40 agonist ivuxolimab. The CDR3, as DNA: TGTGCCAGCAGCTTAGGTGGCTCCAGGGGAGGCAATGAGCAGTTCTTC. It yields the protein CASSLGGSRGGNEQFF.